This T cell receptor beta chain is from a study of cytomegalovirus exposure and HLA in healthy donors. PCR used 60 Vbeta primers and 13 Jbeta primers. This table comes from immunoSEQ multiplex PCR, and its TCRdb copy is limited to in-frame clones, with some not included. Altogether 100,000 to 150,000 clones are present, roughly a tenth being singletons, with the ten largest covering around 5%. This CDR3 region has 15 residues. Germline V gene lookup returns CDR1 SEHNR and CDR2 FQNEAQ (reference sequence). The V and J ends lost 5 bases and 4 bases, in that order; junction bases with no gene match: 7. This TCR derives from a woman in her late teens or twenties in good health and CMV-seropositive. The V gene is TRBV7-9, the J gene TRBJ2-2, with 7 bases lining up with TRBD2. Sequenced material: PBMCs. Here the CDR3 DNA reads TGTGCCAGCAGCCCAGGACTAGTTGCCACCGGGGAGCTGTTTTTT. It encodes CASSPGLVATGELFF. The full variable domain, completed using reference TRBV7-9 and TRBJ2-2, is DTGVSQNPRHKITKRGQNVTFRCDPISEHNRLYWYRQTLGQGPEFLTYFQNEAQLEKSRLLSDRFSAERPKGSFSTLEIQRTEQGDSAMYLCASSPGLVATGELFFGEGSRLTVL.